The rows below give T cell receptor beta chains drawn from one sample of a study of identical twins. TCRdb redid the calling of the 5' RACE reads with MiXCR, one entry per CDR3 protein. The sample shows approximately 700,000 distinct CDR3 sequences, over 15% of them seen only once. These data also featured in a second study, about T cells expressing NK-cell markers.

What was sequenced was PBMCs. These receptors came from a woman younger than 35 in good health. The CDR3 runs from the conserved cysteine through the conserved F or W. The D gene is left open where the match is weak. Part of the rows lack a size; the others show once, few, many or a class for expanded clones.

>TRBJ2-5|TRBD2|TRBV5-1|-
TGCGCCAGCAGCTTGGGGGCTAGCGGGAGTAAAGAGACCCAGTACTTC
CASSLGASGSKETQYF
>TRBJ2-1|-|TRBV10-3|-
TGTGCCATCAGGGGGGGAACGGGATACAATGAGCAGTTCTTC
CAIRGGTGYNEQFF
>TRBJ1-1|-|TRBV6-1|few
TGTGCCAGCAGTGAGGGGTTCAACACTGAAGCTTTCTTT
CASSEGFNTEAFF
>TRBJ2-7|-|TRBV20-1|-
TGCAGTGCCAGCCAGGGAGGCTACGAGCAGTACTTC
CSASQGGYEQYF
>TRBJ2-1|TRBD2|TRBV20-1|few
TGCAGTGCCGCGGGGGTCCGATACAATGAGCAGTTCTTC
CSAAGVRYNEQFF
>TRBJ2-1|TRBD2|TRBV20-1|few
TGCAGTGCTTTGACCGGGACTAGTAGGAATGAGCAGTTCTTC
CSALTGTSRNEQFF
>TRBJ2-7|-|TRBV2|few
TGTGCCAGCAGTGAATACAGCTCCTACGAGCAGTACTTC
CASSEYSSYEQYF
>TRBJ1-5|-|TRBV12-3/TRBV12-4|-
TGTGCCAGCCAAGACGGAACTGATCAGCCCCAGCATTTT
CASQDGTDQPQHF
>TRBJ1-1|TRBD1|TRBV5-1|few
TGCGCCAGCAGCGCCGCGGCCAGGGGGGACACTGAAGCTTTCTTT
CASSAAARGDTEAFF
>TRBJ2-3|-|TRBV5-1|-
TGCGCCAGCAGCGGTCAAAATACGCAGTATTTT
CASSGQNTQYF
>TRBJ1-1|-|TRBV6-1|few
TGTGCCAGCAGTGCTCTCCCGGCGGTGACTGAAGCTTTCTTT
CASSALPAVTEAFF
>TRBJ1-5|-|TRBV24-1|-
TGTGCCACCAGTGAATCACAGGGTTGGCAGCCCCAGCATTTT
CATSESQGWQPQHF
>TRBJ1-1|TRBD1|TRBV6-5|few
TGTGCCAGCAATTCCGCGACAGGGACGAACACTGAAGCTTTCTTT
CASNSATGTNTEAFF
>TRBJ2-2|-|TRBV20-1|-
TGCAGTGCCTCCCTTCATCCCGGGGAGCTGTTTTTT
CSASLHPGELFF
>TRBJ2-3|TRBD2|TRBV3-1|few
TGTGCCAGCAGCCTGCAGATAGCGGGAGAAACAGATACGCAGTATTTT
CASSLQIAGETDTQYF
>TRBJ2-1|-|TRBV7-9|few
TGTGCCAGCGCCTTATCAAATGAGCAGTTCTTC
CASALSNEQFF
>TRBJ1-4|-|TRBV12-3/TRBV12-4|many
TGTGCCAGCAGAGCCAGTGGGATGGGCGGTGAAAAACTGTTTTTT
CASRASGMGGEKLFF
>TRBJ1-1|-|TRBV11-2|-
TGTGCCAGCAGCCGACTCCGGGACATGGTCACTGAAGCTTTCTTT
CASSRLRDMVTEAFF
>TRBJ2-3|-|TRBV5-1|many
TGCGCCAGCAGCCCGTGGGACAGCACAGATACGCAGTATTTT
CASSPWDSTDTQYF
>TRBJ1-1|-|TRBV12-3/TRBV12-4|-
TGTGCCAGCAGCCACCCCGTAGGGGAAGCTTTCTTT
CASSHPVGEAFF
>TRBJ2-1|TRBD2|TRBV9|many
TGTGCCAGCAGCCCGCGGACTAGCGGGGGGCCATTATACAATGAGCAGTTCTTC
CASSPRTSGGPLYNEQFF
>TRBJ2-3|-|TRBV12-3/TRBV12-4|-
TGTGCCAGCATCCAGGGCGGCACAGATACGCAGTATTTT
CASIQGGTDTQYF
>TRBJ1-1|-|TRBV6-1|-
TGTGCCAGCATCCCACAGGGTTCCGGTCCTCCTGAAGCTTTCTTT
CASIPQGSGPPEAFF
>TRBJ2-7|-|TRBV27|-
TGTGCCAGCAGTCTCGGACTGACGGACTACGAGCAGTACTTC
CASSLGLTDYEQYF
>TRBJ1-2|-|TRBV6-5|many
TGTGCCAGCAGTTACCGAGGCAGCACAGCCTATGGCTACACCTTC
CASSYRGSTAYGYTF
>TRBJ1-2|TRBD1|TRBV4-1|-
TGCGCCAGCAGCCAACTATACAGGGGCTCCAACTATGGCTACACCTTC
CASSQLYRGSNYGYTF
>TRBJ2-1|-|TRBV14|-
TGTGCCAGCAGCCAAGCTTGGACACGGGATGAGCAGTTCTTC
CASSQAWTRDEQFF
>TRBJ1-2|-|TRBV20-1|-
TGCAGTGCTAGTTTGGGGGCCCTCCTGGGTACCTATGGCTACACCTTC
CSASLGALLGTYGYTF
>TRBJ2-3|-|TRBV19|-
TGTGCCAGTAAGGCCCCTGACCTAGATACGCAGTATTTT
CASKAPDLDTQYF
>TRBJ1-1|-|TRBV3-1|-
TGTGCCAGCAGCCAGGGTCAGTCTGGAGCTGAAGCTTTCTTT
CASSQGQSGAEAFF